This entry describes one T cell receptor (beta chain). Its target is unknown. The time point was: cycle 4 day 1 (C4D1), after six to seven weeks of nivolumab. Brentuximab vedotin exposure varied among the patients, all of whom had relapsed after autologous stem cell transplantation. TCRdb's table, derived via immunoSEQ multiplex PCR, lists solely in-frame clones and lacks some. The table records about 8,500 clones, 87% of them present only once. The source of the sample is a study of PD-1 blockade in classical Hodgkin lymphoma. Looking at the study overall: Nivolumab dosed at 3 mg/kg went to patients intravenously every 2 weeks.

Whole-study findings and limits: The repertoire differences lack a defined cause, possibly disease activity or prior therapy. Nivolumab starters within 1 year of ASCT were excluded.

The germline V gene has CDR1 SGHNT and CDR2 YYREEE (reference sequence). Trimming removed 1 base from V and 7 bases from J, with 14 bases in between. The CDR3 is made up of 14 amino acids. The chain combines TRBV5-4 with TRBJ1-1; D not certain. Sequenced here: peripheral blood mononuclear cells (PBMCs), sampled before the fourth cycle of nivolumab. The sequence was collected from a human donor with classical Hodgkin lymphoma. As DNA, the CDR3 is TGTGCCAGCAGCTTGTGGCGGGGTGACGGTGAAGCTTTCTTT. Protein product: CASSLWRGDGEAFF.